This T cell receptor (beta chain) was observed in a study of CD8+CD57+ T cells in acquired aplastic anemia. Study information: Recorded DNA amounts for sorted CD4+ and CD8+ cells had an average of about 3.5 ug.

The germline gives CDR1 LNHNV, CDR2 YYDKDF (reference sequence). Trimming stripped 0 bases from V and 2 bases from J, with 8 bases between. The CDR3 has 14 amino acids. Whoever was chosen for sequencing had shown CD8+CD57+ cell expansion by flow cytometry. Patient blood was sampled before any therapy had been received. TCR beta VDJ and CDR3 profiling used genomic DNA as template. TCRdb independently ran MiXCR on the reads; one entry per CDR3 protein. The sample lists approximately 200,000 distinct CDR3 sequences, around 50% seen once, with approximately 20% in the top ten. The J gene is TRBJ2-7, the V gene TRBV15, with unresolved D. This sequence originates from a human donor with aplastic anemia. Sequencing input: sorted CD4+, CD8+, or CD8+CD57+ T cells (not recorded which) from PBMCs. The CDR3 loop is CATSRDRATYEQYF. CDR3 sequence (DNA): TGTGCCACCAGCAGAGATCGCGCCACCTACGAGCAGTACTTC.